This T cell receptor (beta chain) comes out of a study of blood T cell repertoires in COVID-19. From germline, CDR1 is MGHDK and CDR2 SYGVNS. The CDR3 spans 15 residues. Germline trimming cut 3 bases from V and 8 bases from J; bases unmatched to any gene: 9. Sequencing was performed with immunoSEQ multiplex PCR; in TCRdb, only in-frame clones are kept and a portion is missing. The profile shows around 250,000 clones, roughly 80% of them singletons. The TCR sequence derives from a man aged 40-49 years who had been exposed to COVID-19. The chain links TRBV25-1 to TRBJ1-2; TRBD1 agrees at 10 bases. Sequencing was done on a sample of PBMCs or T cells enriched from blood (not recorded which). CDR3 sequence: CASSETGQGVVGYTF. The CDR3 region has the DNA TGTGCCAGCAGTGAGACCGGACAGGGGGTCGTAGGCTACACCTTC.